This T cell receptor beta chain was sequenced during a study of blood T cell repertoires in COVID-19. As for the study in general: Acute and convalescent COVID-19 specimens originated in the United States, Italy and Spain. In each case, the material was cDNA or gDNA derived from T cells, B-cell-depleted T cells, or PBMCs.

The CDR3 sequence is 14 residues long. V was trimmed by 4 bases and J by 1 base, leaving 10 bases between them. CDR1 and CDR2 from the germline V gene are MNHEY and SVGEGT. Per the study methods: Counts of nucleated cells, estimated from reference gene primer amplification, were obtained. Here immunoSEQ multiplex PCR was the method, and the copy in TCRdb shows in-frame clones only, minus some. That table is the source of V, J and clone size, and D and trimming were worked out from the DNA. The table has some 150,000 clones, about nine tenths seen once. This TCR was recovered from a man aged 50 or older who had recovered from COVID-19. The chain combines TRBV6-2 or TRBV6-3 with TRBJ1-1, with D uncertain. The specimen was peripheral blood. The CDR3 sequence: CASSFSGWNTEAFF. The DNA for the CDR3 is TGTGCCAGCAGTTTTTCGGGTTGGAACACTGAAGCTTTCTTT.